What follows is one T cell receptor (beta chain) and its context. The data belong to a study of CD8 T cells in Susac syndrome. An amount of RNA that ranged from roughly 0.5 to 1 ug was reverse transcribed with random hexamers. Across 54 Vbeta and 13 Jbeta, TCR beta CDR3 was amplified with immunoSEQ multiplex PCR. MiXCR, run by TCRdb on the immunoSEQ multiplex PCR reads, gives a single entry per CDR3 protein. The sample contains roughly 300,000 distinct CDR3 sequences, around 83% of which appear only once. Sequencing of TCR beta drew on CD8+ and CD4+ T cells from blood. There are 15 residues in the CDR3. V was pared by 4 bases and J by 2 bases, with 12 bases between. Germline lookup yields CDR1 MDHEN and CDR2 SYDVKM.

The TCR originated in a human donor with multiple sclerosis. This chain links TRBV28 with TRBJ2-1, with a possible D match to TRBD2 (6 bases). The sample comprised CD8+ T cells from PBMCs. CDR3 region: CASSSSAEAYNEQFF. The CDR3 bases are TGTGCCAGCAGTTCTAGCGCCGAAGCCTACAATGAGCAGTTCTTC.